This T cell receptor (beta chain) was identified in a study of PD-L1 blockade in urothelial cancer. In the case of this clone: The antigen is unknown.

Added to each PCR by spiking were synthetic TCR analog templates. Produced via immunoSEQ multiplex PCR; TCRdb's table is partial and in-frame only. The sample includes over 50,000 clones, 86% of them seen just once. Patients' urothelial carcinoma was locally advanced or metastatic. Study results and caveats: Stronger expansion of tumor-associated clones in blood at 3 weeks distinguished durable-benefit patients.

The clonotype comes from a man aged 50 or older with urothelial cancer. The source was PBMCs, collected around atezolizumab (anti-PD-L1) treatment.

The chain's CDR3 is CASSPPNGYGYTF. DNA for the CDR3: TGTGCCAGCTCACCACCGAACGGCTATGGCTACACCTTC. The chain combines TRBV18 with TRBJ1-2; D is unresolved. Germline V CDR1 and CDR2: KGHSH, LQKENI. With 0 bases removed from V and 4 bases from J, the gap between germline ends came to 6 bases. The CDR3 has 13 residues.